This T cell receptor (beta chain) came from a study of blood T cell repertoires in COVID-19. Study at large: The United States, Italy and Spain provided the acute and convalescent COVID-19 samples. In each case, the material was cDNA or gDNA derived from T cells, B-cell-depleted T cells, or PBMCs.

As processed by the authors: Amplification of reference gene primers was used by the study to estimate nucleated cell counts. The data were produced by immunoSEQ multiplex PCR, yet TCRdb's version contains in-frame clones alone and is incomplete. V, J and clone size derive from that table, while D and trimming were established from the DNA sequence. The sample consists of 150,000 to 200,000 clones, roughly nine tenths of them appearing once. This clonotype originated in a man aged 70 or older with acute or convalescent COVID-19. Material: peripheral blood.

The CDR3 sequence: CASSPSTEGAFF. CDR3 in DNA: TGTGCCAGCTCCCCGTCGACTGAAGGAGCTTTCTTT. This chain links TRBV18 with TRBJ1-1, with no clear D. From germline, CDR1 is KGHSH and CDR2 LQKENI. The V end was cut by 6 bases, the J end by 10 bases, with 15 bases between. The CDR3 has 12 residues.